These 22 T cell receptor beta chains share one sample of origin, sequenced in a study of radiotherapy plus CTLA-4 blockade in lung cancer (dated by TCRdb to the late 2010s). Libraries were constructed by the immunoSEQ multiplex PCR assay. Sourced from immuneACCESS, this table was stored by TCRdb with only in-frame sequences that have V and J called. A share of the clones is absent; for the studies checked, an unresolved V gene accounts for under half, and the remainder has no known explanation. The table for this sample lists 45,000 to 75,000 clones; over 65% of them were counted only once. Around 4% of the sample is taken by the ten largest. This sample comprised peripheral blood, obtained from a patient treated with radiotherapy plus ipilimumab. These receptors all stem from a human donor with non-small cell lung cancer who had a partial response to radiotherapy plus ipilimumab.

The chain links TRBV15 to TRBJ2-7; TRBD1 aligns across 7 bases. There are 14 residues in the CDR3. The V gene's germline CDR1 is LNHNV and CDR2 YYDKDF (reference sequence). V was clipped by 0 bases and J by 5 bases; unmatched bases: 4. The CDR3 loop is CATSREYGQDEQYF. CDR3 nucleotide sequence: TGTGCCACCAGCAGAGAATACGGACAGGACGAGCAGTACTTC.

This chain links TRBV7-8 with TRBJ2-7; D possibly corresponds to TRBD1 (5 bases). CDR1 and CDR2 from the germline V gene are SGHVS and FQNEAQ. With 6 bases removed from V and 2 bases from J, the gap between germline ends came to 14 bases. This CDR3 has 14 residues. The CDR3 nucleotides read TGTGCCAGCAGACTGGACACTGGCCCCTACGAGCAGTACTTC. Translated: CASRLDTGPYEQYF.

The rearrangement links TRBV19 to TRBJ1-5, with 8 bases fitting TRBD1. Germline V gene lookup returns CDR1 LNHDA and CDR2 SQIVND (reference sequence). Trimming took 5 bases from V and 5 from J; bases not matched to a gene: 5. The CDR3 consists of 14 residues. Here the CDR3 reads CASSVQGAHQPQHF. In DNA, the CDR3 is TGTGCCAGTAGTGTCCAGGGGGCACATCAGCCCCAGCATTTT.

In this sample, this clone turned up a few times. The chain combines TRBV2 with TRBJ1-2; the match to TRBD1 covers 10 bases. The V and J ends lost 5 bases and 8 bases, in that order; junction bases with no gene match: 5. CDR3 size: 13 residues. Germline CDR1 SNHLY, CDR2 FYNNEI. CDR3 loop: CASSWDRGDGYTF. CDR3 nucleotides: TGTGCCAGCAGTTGGGACAGGGGAGACGGCTACACCTTC.

CDR3: CASSQASGSSYNEQFF. DNA of the CDR3: TGCGCCAGCAGCCAGGCTAGCGGGAGCTCCTACAATGAGCAGTTCTTC. This chain uses TRBV4-1 with TRBJ2-1; the match to TRBD2 covers 10 bases. V lost 3 bases and J lost 0; bases outside the gene matches: 2. Germline-derived CDR1 and CDR2 are MGHRA and YSYEKL. CDR3 length: 16 residues.

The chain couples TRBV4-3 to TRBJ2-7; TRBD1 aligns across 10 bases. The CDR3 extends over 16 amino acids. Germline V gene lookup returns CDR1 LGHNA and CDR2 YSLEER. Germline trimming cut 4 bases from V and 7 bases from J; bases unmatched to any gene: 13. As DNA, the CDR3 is TGCGCCAGCAGCCGAAAGGCGAGACAGGGGGCTGAGGAGCAGTACTTC. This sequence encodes CASSRKARQGAEEQYF.

CDR3 sequence (DNA): TGTGCCAGCAGCTTGGGGGGACAGGGGGCAGATACGCAGTATTTT. This translates into CASSLGGQGADTQYF. The rearrangement uses TRBV5-4 and TRBJ2-3; 11 positions agree with TRBD1. Trimming cost V 0 bases and J 4 bases; bases outside gene matches: 1. CDR3 length equals 15 residues. Germline CDR1 is SGHNT and CDR2 is YYREEE (reference sequence).

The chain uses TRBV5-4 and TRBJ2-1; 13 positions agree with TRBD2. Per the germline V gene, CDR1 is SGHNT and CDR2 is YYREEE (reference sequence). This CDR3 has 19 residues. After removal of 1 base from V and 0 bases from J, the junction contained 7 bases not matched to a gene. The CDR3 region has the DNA TGTGCCAGCAGCTTGTCACTAACTAGCGGGGGGGCCTCCTACAATGAGCAGTTCTTC. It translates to CASSLSLTSGGASYNEQFF.

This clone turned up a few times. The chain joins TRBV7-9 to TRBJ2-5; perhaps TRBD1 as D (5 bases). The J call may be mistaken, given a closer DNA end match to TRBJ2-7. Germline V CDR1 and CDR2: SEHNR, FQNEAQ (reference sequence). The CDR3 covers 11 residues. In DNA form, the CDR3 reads TGTGCCAGTCAGGGATTCCACGAGCAGTACTTC. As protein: CASQGFHEQYF.

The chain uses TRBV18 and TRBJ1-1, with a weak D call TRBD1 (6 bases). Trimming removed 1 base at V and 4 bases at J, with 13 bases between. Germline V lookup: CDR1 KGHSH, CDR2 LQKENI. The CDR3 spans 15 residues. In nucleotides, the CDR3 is TGTGCCAGCTCACCACGGCAGGGGTACAGCACTGAAGCTTTCTTT. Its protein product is CASSPRQGYSTEAFF.

The CDR3 bases are TGCGCCAGCAGCTTGGACATCCCGGGAAAAGGTTACGAGCAGTACTTC. It yields the protein CASSLDIPGKGYEQYF. The chain carries TRBV5-1 and TRBJ2-7, with D possibly matching TRBD2 (5 bases). This CDR3 comprises 16 residues. Per germline, CDR1 SGHRS and CDR2 YFSETQ. The V gene lost 0 bases and the J gene lost 4 bases, with 17 bases spanning the gap.

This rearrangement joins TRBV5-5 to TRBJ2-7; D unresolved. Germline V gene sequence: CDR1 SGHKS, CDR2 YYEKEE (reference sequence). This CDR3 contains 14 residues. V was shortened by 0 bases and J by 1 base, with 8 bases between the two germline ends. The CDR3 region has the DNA TGTGCCAGCAGCTTGGCTTTCCGGTCCTACGAGCAGTACTTC. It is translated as CASSLAFRSYEQYF.

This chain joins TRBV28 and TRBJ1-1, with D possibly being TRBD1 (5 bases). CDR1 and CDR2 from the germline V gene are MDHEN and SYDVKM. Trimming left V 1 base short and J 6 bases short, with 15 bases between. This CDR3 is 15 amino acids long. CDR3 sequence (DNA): TGTGCCAGCAGTTTATCATCGCAGGGTATCTCTGAAGCTTTCTTT. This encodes CASSLSSQGISEAFF.

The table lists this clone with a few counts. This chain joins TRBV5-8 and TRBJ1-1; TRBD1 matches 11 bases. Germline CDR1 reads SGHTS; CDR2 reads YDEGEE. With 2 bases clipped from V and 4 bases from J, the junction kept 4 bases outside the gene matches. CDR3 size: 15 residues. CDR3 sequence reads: CASSLWTGGPTEAFF. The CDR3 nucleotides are TGTGCCAGCAGCTTATGGACAGGGGGCCCCACTGAAGCTTTCTTT.

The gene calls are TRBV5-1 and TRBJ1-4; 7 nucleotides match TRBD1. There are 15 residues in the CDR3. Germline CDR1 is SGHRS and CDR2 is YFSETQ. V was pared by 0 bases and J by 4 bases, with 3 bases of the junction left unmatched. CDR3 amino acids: CASSLVGQINEKLFF. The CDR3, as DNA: TGCGCCAGCAGCTTGGTGGGACAGATTAATGAAAAACTGTTTTTT.

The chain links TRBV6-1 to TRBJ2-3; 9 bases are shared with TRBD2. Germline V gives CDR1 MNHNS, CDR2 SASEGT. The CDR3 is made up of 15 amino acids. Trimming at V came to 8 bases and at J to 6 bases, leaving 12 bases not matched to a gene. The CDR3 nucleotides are TGTGCCAGCCGCGTAGCGGGGGCCAATAGCGATACGCAGTATTTT. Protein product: CASRVAGANSDTQYF.

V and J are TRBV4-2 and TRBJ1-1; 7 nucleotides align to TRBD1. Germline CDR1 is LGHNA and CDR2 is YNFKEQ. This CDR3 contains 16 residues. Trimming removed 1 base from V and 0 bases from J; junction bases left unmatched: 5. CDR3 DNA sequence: TGTGCCAGCAGCCAAGTAGGACAGGCAATGAACACTGAAGCTTTCTTT. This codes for CASSQVGQAMNTEAFF.

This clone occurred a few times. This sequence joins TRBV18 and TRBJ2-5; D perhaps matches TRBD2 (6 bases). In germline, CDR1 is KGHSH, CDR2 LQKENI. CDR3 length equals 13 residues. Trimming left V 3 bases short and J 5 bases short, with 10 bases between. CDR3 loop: CASSPAGRETQYF. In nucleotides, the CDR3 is TGTGCCAGCTCACCTGCGGGGAGGGAGACCCAGTACTTC.

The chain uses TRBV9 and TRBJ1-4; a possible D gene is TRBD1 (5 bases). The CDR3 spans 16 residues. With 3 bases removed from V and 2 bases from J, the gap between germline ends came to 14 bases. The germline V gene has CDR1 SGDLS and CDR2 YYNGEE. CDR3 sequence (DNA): TGTGCCAGCAGCGAATCTGTGGGGCGCACTAATGAAAAACTGTTTTTT. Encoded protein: CASSESVGRTNEKLFF.

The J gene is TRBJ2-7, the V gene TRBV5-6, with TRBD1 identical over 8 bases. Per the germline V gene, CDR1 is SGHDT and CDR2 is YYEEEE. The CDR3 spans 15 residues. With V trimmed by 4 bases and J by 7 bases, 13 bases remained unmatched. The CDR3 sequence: CASSPVGRGQREQYF. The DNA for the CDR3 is TGTGCCAGCAGCCCTGTCGGCAGGGGGCAAAGGGAGCAGTACTTC.

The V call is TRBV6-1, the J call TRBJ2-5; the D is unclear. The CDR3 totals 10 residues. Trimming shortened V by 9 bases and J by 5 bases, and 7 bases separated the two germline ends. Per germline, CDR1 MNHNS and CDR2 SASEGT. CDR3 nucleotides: TGTGCCAGTAAGGAGGAGACCCAGTACTTC. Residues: CASKEETQYF.

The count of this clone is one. Here the CDR3 reads CAISEDAGGPGGETQYF. The CDR3 DNA is TGTGCCATCAGTGAGGACGCGGGGGGGCCGGGCGGGGAGACCCAGTACTTC. V gene TRBV10-3 combines with J gene TRBJ2-5, with 9 bases identical to TRBD2. With V trimmed by 2 bases and J by 5 bases, 12 bases remained unmatched. Per the germline V gene, CDR1 is ENHRY and CDR2 is SYGVKD. This CDR3 spans 17 amino acids.